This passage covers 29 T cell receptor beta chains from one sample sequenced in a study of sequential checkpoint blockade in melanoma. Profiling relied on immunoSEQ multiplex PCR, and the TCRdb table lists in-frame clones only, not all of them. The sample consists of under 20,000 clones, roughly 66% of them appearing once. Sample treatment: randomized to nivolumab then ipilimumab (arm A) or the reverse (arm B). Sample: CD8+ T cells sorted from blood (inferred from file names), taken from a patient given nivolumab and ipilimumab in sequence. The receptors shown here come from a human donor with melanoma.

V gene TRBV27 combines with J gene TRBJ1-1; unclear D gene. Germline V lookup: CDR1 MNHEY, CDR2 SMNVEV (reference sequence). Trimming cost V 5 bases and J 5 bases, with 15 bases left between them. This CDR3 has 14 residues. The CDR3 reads CASSPLSAGTEAFF. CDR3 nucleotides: TGTGCCAGCAGTCCCCTCTCCGCGGGTACTGAAGCTTTCTTT.

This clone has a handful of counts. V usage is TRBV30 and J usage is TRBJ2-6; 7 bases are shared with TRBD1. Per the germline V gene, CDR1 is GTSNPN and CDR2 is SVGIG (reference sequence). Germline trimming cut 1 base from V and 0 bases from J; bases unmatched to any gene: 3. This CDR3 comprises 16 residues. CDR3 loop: CAWSGTGLSGANVLTF. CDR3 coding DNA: TGTGCCTGGAGTGGGACAGGACTCTCTGGGGCCAACGTCCTGACTTTC. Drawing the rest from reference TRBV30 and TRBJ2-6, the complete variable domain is SQTIHQWPATLVQPVGSPLSLECTVEGTSNPNLYWYRQAAGRGLQLLFYSVGIGQISSEVPQNLSASRPQDRQFILSSKKLLLSDSGFYLCAWSGTGLSGANVLTFGAGSRLTVL.

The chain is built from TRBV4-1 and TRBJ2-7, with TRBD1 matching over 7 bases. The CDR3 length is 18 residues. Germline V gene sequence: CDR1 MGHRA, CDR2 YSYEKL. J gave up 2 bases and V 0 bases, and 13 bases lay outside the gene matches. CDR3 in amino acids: CASSQERPPDRDPYEQYF. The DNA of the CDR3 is TGCGCCAGCAGCCAAGAAAGGCCCCCCGACAGGGACCCCTACGAGCAGTACTTC.

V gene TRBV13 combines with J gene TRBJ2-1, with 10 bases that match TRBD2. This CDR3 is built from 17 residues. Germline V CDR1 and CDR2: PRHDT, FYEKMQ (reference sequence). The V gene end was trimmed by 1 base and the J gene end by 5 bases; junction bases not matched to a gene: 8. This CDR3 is CASSLDRQREGHNEQFF. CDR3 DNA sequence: TGTGCCAGCAGCTTAGACCGTCAGCGGGAGGGCCACAATGAGCAGTTCTTC.

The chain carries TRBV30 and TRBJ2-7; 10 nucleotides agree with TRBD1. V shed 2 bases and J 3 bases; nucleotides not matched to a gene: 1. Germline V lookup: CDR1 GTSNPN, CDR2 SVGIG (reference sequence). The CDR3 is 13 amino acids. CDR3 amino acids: CAWSWTGGYEQYF. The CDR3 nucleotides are TGTGCCTGGAGTTGGACAGGGGGCTACGAGCAGTACTTC.

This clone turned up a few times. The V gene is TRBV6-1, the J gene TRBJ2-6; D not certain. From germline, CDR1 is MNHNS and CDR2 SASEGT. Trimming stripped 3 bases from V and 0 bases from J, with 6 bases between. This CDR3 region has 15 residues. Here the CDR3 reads CASSDEASGANVLTF. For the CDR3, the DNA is TGTGCCAGCAGTGACGAGGCCTCTGGGGCCAACGTCCTGACTTTC.

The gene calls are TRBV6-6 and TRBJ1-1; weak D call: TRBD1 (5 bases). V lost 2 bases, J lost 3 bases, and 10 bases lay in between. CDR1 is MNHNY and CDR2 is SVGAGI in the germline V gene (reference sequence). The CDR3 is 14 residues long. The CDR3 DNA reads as TGTGCCAGCAGTTACCAGGGTTCTGACACTGAAGCTTTCTTT. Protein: CASSYQGSDTEAFF.

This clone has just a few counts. The CDR3 coding sequence is TGCGCCAGCAGCCAACGAGCGGTGAACACCGGGGAGCTGTTTTTT. Its translation: CASSQRAVNTGELFF. The chain combines TRBV4-1 with TRBJ2-2; maybe TRBD2 (5 bases). Germline V lookup: CDR1 MGHRA, CDR2 YSYEKL. This CDR3 has 15 residues. V lost 2 bases, J lost 1 base, and 8 bases lay in between.

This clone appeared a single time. CDR3 amino acids: CASSQDSLALGEQYF. Written as DNA, the CDR3 is TGCGCCAGCAGCCAAGATTCCCTAGCGTTGGGGGAGCAGTACTTC. The chain joins TRBV4-1 to TRBJ2-7; tentative D call: TRBD2 (6 bases). V gave up 0 bases and J gave up 7 bases, with 16 bases separating them. This CDR3 comprises 15 residues. CDR1 and CDR2 (germline): MGHRA, YSYEKL.

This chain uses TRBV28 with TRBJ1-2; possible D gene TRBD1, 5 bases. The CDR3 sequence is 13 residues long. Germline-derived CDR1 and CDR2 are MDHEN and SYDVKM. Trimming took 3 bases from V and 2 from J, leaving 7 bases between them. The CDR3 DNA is TGTGCCAGCAGTTTGGGGGGAAACTATGGCTACACCTTC. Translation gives CASSLGGNYGYTF.

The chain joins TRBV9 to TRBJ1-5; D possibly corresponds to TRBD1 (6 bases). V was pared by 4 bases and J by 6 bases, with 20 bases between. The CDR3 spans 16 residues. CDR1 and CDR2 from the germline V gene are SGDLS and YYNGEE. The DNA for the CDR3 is TGTGCCAGCAGCCCGACGTTTGGGGGCGCGGGTCAGCCCCAGCATTTT. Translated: CASSPTFGGAGQPQHF.

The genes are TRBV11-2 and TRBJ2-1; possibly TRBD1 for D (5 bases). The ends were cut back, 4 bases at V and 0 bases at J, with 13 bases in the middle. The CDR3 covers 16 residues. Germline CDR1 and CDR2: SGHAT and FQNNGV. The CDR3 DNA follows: TGTGCCAGCAGCTCAGACGGACACCTCTCCTACAATGAGCAGTTCTTC. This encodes CASSSDGHLSYNEQFF.

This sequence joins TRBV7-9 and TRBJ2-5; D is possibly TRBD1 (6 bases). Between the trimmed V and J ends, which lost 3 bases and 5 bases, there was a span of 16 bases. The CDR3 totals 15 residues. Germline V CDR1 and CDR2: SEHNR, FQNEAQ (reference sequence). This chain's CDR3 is CASSLGQGMEETQYF. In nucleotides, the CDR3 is TGTGCCAGCAGCTTGGGTCAGGGGATGGAGGAGACCCAGTACTTC.

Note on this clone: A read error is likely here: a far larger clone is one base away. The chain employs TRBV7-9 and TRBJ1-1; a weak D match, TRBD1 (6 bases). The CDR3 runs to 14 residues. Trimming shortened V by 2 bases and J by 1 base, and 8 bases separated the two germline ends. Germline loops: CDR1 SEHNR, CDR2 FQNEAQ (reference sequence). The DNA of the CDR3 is TGTGCCAGCAGCTTATTACAGGGGAACACTGAAGCTTTCTTT. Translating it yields CASSLLQGNTEAFF.

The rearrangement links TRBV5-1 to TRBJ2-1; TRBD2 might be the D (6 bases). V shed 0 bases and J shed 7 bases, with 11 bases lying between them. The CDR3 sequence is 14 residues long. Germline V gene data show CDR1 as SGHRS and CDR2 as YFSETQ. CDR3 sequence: CASSLAGLGNEQFF. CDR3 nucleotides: TGCGCCAGCAGCTTGGCGGGACTTGGAAATGAGCAGTTCTTC.

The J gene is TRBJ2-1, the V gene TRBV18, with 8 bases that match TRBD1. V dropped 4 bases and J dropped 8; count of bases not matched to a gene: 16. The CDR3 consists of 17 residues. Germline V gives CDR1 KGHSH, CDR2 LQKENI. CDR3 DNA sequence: TGTGCCAGCTCACTCGGACAGGGAACCTCCGTTTTGGATGAGCAGTTCTTC. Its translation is CASSLGQGTSVLDEQFF.

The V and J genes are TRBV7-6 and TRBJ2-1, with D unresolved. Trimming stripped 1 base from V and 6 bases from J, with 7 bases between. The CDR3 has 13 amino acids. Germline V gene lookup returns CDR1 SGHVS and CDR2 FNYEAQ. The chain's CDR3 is CASSLGKSNEQFF. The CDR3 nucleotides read TGTGCCAGCAGCTTAGGAAAGAGCAATGAGCAGTTCTTC. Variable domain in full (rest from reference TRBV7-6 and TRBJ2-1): GAGVSQSPRYKVTKRGQDVALRCDPISGHVSLYWYRQALGQGPEFLTYFNYEAQQDKSGLPNDRFSAERPEGSISTLTIQRTEQRDSAMYRCASSLGKSNEQFFGPGTRLTVL.

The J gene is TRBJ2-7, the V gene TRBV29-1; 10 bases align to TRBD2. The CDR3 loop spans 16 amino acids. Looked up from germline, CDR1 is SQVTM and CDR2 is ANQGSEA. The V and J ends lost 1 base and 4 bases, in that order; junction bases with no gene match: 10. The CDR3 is CSVEGVPGLAFYEQYF. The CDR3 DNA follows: TGCAGCGTTGAAGGCGTTCCGGGACTAGCGTTTTACGAGCAGTACTTC.

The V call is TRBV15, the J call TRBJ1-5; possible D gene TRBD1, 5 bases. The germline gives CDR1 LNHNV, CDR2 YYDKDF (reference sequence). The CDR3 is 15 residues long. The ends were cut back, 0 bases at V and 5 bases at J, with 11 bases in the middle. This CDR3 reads CATSRDLGGDQPQHF. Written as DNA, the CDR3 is TGTGCCACCAGCAGAGATCTCGGGGGGGATCAGCCCCAGCATTTT.

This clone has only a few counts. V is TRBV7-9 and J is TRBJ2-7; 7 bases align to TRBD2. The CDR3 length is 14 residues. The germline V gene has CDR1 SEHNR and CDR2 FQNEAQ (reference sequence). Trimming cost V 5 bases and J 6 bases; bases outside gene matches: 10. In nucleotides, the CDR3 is TGTGCCAGCAGCCCCAGTCAGACTAGCAGCGAGCAGTACTTC. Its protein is CASSPSQTSSEQYF. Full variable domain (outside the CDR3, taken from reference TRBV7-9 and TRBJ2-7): DTGVSQNPRHKITKRGQNVTFRCDPISEHNRLYWYRQTLGQGPEFLTYFQNEAQLEKSRLLSDRFSAERPKGSFSTLEIQRTEQGDSAMYLCASSPSQTSSEQYFGPGTRLTVT.

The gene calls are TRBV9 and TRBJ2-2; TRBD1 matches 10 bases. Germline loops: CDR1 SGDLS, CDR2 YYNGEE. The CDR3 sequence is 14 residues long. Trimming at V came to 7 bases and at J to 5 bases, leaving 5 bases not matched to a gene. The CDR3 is CASEGTGETGELFF. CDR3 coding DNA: TGTGCCAGCGAAGGGACAGGGGAGACCGGGGAGCTGTTTTTT.

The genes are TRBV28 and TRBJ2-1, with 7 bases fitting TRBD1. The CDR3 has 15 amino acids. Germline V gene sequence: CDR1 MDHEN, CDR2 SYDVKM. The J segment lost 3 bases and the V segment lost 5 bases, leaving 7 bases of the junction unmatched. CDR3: CASSRGGRFYNEQFF. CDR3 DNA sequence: TGTGCCAGCAGTCGAGGGGGCCGATTCTACAATGAGCAGTTCTTC.

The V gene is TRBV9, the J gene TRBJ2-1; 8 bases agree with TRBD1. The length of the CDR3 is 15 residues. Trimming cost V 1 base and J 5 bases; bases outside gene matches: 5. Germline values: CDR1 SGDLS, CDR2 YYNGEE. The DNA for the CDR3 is TGTGCCAGCAGCGTAAGGGACAGGCCAAACAATGAGCAGTTCTTC. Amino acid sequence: CASSVRDRPNNEQFF.

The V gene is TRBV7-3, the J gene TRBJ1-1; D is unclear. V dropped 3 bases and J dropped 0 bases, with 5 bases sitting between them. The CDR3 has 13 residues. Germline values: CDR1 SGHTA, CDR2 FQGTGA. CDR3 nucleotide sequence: TGTGCCAGCAGCTTGTGGCTGAACACTGAAGCTTTCTTT. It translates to CASSLWLNTEAFF.

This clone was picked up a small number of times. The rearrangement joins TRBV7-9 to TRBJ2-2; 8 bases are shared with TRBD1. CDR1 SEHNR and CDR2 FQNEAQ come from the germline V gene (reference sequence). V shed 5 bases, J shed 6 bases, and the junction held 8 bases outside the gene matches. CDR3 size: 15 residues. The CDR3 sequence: CASSLTDRAPGELFF. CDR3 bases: TGTGCCAGCAGCCTTACGGACAGGGCGCCCGGGGAGCTGTTTTTT.

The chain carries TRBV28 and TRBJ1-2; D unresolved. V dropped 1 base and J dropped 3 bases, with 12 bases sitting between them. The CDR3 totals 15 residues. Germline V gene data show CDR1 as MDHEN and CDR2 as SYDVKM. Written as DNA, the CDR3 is TGTGCCAGCAGTTTATTAACTATAGCGGACTATGGCTACACCTTC. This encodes CASSLLTIADYGYTF.

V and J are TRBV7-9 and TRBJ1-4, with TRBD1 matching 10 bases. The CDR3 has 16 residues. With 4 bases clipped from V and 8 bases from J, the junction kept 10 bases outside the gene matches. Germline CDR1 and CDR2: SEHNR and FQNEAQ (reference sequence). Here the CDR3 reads CASSSTPRDRGEKLFF. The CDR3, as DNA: TGTGCCAGCAGCTCAACCCCACGGGACAGGGGAGAAAAACTGTTTTTT.

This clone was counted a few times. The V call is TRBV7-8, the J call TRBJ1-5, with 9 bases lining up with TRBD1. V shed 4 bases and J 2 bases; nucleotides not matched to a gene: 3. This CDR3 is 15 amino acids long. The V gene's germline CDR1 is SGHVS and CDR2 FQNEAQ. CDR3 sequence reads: CASSWGQGRNQPQHF. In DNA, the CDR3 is TGTGCCAGCAGCTGGGGACAGGGCCGCAATCAGCCCCAGCATTTT.

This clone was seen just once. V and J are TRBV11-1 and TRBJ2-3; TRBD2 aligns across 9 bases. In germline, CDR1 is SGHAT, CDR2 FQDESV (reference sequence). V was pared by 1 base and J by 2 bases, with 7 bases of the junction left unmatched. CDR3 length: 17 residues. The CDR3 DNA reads TGTGCCAGCAGCTTAGGGGCTAGCGGGGTGAACACAGATACGCAGTATTTT. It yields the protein CASSLGASGVNTDTQYF.